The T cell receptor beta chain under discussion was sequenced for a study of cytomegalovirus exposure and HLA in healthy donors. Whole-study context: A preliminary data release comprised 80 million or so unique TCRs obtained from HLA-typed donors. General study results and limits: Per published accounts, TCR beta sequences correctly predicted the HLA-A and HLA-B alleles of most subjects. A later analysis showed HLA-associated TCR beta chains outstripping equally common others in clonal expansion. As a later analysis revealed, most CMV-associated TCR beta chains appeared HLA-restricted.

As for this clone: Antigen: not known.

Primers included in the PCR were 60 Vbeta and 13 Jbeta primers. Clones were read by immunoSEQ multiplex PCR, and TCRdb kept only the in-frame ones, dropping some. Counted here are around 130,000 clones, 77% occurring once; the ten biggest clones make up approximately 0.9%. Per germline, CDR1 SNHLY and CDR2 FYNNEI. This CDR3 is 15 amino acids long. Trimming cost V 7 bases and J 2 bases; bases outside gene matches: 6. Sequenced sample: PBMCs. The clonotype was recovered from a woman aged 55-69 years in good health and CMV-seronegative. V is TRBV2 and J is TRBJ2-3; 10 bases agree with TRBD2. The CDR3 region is CASMSLAGPTDTQYF. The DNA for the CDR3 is TGTGCCAGCATGTCACTAGCGGGGCCCACAGATACGCAGTATTTT.